Given below is one TCR beta chain in context. The data are from a study of T cell changes during pregnancy in multiple sclerosis. The CDR3 runs to 15 residues. In germline, CDR1 is LNHDA, CDR2 SQIVND (reference sequence). V was shortened by 5 bases and J by 5 bases, with 15 bases between the two germline ends. The method was immunoSEQ multiplex PCR; TCRdb's version includes in-frame clones alone and lacks a portion of them. The repertoire includes about 59,000 clones, approximately 90% of them detected once, and roughly 2.3% sits in the top ten. Specimen: peripheral blood, collected in the first trimester of pregnancy. This chain links TRBV19 with TRBJ2-2; TRBD1 might be the D (6 bases). This TCR was sampled from a female donor with multiple sclerosis, enrolled in a pregnancy study. The CDR3 DNA is TGTGCCAGTAGTCTCGGGACACTCTTAACCGGGGAGCTGTTTTTT. Protein sequence: CASSLGTLLTGELFF.